This T cell receptor (beta chain) comes out of a study of regulatory T cells in long-lasting Graves disease. Study-wide background: By definition, persistent Graves' disease involved antithyroid drugs for over 5 years alongside positive TSH receptor antibodies.

Regarding time point: persistent/refractory GD, antithyroid drugs over 5 years with positive TRAb. Scientists built the TCR library using RNA that was extracted from PBMCs. This clonotype was picked up many times. Its antigen is not known. Broader study findings: Accuracy may have suffered from the small sample size. TRBV28, TRBJ1-2 and TRBJ2-5 were segments that persistent disease favored. With a few thousand shared public clonotypes, persistent patients exceeded new patients, who shared about a thousand.

J gave up 6 bases and V 1 base, and 6 bases lay outside the gene matches. Germline V gene sequence: CDR1 SGHTA, CDR2 FQGNSA. The length of the CDR3 is 16 residues. TCR beta libraries were built with iRepertoire HTBI primers and Arm-PCR of CDR3 regions. Each CDR3 protein gets one entry after TCRdb re-called the multiplex PCR reads with MiXCR. The top ten clones hold approximately 30% of a sample with some 370,000 distinct CDR3 sequences, roughly 24% of them seen once. The sequencing used peripheral blood mononuclear cells (PBMCs), collected when the disease was refractory, from a patient treated with antithyroid drugs. The rearrangement uses TRBV7-2 and TRBJ2-7; TRBD2 aligns across 13 bases. The sequence derives from a woman aged 35 to 49 with Graves disease. CDR3 in DNA: TGTGCCAGCAGCTTAGTACGGACTAGCGGGGGTGTCGAGCAGTACTTC. Protein product: CASSLVRTSGGVEQYF.